This TCR beta chain was found in a study of naive and memory T cell subsets. Study-level points and caveats: In naive cells, over 90% of TCR sequences were seen only once. Activation and differentiation may alter RNA-based TCR counts.

Both TRBC1 and TRBC2 were covered by a beta constant-region primer of two equimolar oligonucleotides. The ligated cDNA underwent four PCR rounds using SP2 and nested alpha and beta constant-region primers. Each CDR3 protein gets one entry after TCRdb re-called the UMI-ligation and nested PCR reads with MiXCR. The sample has approximately 85,000 distinct CDR3 sequences, more than 6.5% seen once. V dropped 3 bases and J dropped 0 bases, with 11 bases sitting between them. This CDR3 spans 15 amino acids. This clonotype was seen ten or more times. Its antigen is currently unknown. The rearrangement joins TRBV12-3 or TRBV12-4 to TRBJ1-1, with D possibly TRBD1 on 5 matching bases. This TCR came from a human donor in good health. The sequenced material came from central memory CD4+ T cells from blood. The CDR3 protein is CASSFREGMNTEAFF. As DNA, the CDR3 is TGTGCCAGCAGTTTCCGGGAGGGGATGAACACTGAAGCTTTCTTT.